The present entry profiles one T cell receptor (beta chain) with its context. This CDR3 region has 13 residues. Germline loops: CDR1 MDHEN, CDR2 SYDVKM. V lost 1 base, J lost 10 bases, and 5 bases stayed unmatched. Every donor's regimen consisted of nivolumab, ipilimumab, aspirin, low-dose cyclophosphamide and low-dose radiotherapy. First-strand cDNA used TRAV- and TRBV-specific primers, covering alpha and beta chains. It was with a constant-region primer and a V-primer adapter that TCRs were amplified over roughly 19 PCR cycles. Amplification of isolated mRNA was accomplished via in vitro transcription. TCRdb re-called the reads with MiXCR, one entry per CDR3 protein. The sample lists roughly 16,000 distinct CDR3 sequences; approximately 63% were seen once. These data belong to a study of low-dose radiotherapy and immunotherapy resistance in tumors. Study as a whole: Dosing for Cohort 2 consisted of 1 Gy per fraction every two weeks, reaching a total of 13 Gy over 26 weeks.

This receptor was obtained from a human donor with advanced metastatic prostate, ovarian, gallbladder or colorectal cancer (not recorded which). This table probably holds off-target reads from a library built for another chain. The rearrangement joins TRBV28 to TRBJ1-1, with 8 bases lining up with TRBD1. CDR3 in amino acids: CASSLLGQEVAFF. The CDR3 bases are TGTGCCAGCAGTTTATTGGGACAGGAGGTAGCTTTCTTT.